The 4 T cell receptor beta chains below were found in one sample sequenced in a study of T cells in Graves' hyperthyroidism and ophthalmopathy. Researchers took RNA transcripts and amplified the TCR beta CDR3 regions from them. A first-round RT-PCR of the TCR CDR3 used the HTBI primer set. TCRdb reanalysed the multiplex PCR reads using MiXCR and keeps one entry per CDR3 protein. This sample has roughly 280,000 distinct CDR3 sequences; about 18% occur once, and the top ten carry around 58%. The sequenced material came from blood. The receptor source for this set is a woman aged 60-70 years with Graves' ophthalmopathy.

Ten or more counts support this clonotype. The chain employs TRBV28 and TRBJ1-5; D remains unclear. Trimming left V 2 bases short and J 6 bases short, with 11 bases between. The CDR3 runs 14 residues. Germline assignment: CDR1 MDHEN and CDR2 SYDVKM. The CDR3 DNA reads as TGTGCCAGCAGTTTACGGGGTTCTAGTCAGCCCCAGCATTTT. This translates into CASSLRGSSQPQHF.

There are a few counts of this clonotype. This CDR3 is CASSLRTGAFQETQYF. The CDR3 DNA reads TGTGCCAGCAGCTTGAGGACAGGAGCTTTTCAAGAGACCCAGTACTTC. The chain combines TRBV5-6 with TRBJ2-5; TRBD1 agrees at 7 bases. The J segment lost 2 bases and the V segment lost 1 base, leaving 8 bases of the junction unmatched. There are 16 residues in the CDR3. Germline CDR1 reads SGHDT; CDR2 reads YYEEEE.

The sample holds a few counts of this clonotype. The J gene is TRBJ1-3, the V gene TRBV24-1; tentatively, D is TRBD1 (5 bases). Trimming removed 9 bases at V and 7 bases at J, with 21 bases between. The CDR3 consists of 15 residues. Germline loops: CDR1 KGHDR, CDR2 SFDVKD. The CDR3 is CATGRDGQIRNTIYF. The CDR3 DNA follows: TGTGCCACCGGACGGGACGGCCAGATCCGGAACACCATATATTTT.

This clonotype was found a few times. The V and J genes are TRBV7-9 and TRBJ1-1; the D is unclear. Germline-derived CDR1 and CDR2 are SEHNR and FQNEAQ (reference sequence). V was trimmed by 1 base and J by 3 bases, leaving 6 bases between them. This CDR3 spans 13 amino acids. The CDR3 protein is CASSLEADTEAFF. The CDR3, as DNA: TGTGCCAGCAGCTTAGAGGCGGACACTGAAGCTTTCTTT.